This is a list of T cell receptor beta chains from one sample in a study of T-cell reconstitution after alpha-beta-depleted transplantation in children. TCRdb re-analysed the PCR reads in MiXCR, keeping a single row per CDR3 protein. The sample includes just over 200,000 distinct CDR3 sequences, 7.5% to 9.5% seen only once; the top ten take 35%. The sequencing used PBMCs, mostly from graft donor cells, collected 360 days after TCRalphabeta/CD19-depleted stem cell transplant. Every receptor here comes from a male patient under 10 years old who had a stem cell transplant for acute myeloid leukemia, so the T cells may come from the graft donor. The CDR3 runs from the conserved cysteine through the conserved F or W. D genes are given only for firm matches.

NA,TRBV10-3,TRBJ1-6,CAISESVQGFGSPLHF
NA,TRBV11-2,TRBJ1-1,CASSFSRANTEAFF
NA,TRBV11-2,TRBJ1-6,CASSSTEENNSPLHF
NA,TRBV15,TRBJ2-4,CATSRDSRATLAKNIQYF
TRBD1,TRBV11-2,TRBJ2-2,CASTTRPGQGISANTGELFF
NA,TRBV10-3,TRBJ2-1,CAIGTGYHEQFF
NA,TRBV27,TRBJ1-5,CASSFIVTHNQPQHF
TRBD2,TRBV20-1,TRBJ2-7,CSARGLAGSSYEQHF
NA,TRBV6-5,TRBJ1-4,CASSYSGEKLFF
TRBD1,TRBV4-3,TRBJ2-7,CASSPGTGGTYEQYF
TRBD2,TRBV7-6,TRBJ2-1,CASSRRTSGGGKLGNEQFF
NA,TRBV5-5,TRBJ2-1,CASSLPRDSYNEQFF
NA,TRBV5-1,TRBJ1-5,CASSRTGRSNQPQHF
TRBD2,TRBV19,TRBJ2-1,CASSISGGLFSKAYRNEQFF
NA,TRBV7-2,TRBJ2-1,CASSYRLDPFNEQFF
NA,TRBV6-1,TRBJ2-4,CASSLRTEAKNIQYF
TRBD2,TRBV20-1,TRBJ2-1,CSASHGRSREQFF
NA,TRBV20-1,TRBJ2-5,CSARPQTVQETQYF
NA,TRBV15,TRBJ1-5,CATSRERGFNQPQHF
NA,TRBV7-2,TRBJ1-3,CASSLTGDISGNTIYF
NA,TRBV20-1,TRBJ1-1,CSASERAITEAFF
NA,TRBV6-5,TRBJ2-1,CASSYSGTVLAASYNEQFF
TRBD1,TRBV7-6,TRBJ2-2,CASSLDGTGGSGELFF
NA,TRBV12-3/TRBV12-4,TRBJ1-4,CASSPRGFQAEKLFF
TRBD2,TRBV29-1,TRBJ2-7,CSVGDYNYEQYF
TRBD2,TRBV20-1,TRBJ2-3,CSASLTSGVDTQYF
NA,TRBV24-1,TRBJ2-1,CATSAAAYNEQFF
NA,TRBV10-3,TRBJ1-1,CAISRTVNTEAFF
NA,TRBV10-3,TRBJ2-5,CAISVKGRSLETQYF
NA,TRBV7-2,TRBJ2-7,CASSTGSGAYEQYF